This TCR beta chain was documented in a study of blood T cell repertoires in COVID-19. The length of the CDR3 is 16 residues. Trimming at V came to 6 bases and at J to 3 bases, leaving 12 bases not matched to a gene. Per germline, CDR1 SGHVS and CDR2 FQNEAQ. The assay was immunoSEQ multiplex PCR, and TCRdb's table has in-frame clones only and misses some. The table has 120,000 to 150,000 clones, about 87% seen once. The sequence derives from a woman aged 45-65 years with active or convalescent COVID-19. J is TRBJ2-7 and V is TRBV7-8; TRBD1 matches 9 bases. Material: peripheral blood. CDR3 sequence: CASSPNPRDRDYEQYF. Here the CDR3 DNA reads TGTGCCAGCAGTCCTAACCCCCGGGACAGGGACTACGAGCAGTACTTC.